The 32 T cell receptor beta chains given below trace back to one sample, sequenced in a study of shared clonotypes between healthy human individuals. Terminally differentiated effector memory CD45RA+ cells were excluded by CCR7 positive selection of CD45RO-negative cells. Generated by immunoSEQ multiplex PCR, the TCRdb table keeps only in-frame clones and is missing some. The sample shows some 2,000,000 clones, approximately 94% of them seen only once. The sequenced sample consisted of naive CD8+ T cells sorted from blood. These receptors were taken from a man aged 18 to 29 in good health.

The chain recombines TRBV5-3 with TRBJ2-5; D is perhaps TRBD1 (6 bases). TRBV5-3 is known as an ORF, though its function is uncertain. This CDR3 spans 16 amino acids. V was cut by 4 bases and J by 3 bases, with 19 bases left in between. CDR3 residues: CARSLIYPDSKETQYF. CDR3 nucleotide sequence: TGTGCCAGAAGCCTGATATACCCGGACAGTAAAGAGACCCAGTACTTC.

This chain connects TRBV29-1 to TRBJ2-5, with 7 bases matching TRBD2. The V gene's germline CDR1 is SQVTM and CDR2 ANQGSEA. The CDR3 runs 13 residues. The V gene end was trimmed by 1 base and the J gene end by 9 bases; junction bases not matched to a gene: 8. Here the CDR3 DNA reads TGCAGCGTTGAAGGACTAGCAGGAAGCTCCCAGTACTTC. Translation gives CSVEGLAGSSQYF.

The gene calls are TRBV7-8 and TRBJ1-1; TRBD1 matches at 8 bases. The V gene's germline CDR1 is SGHVS and CDR2 FQNEAQ. The length of the CDR3 is 14 residues. Unmatched junction bases numbered 2, after V lost 3 bases and J lost 2 bases. The CDR3 protein is CASSFDRGNTEAFF. The CDR3 nucleotides read TGTGCCAGCAGCTTTGACAGGGGTAACACTGAAGCTTTCTTT. Filled out from reference TRBV7-8 and TRBJ1-1, the complete variable domain reads GAGVSQSPRYKVAKRGQDVALRCDPISGHVSLFWYQQALGQGPEFLTYFQNEAQLDKSGLPSDRFFAERPEGSVSTLKIQRTQQEDSAVYLCASSFDRGNTEAFFGQGTRLTVV.

The chain is built from TRBV10-3 and TRBJ2-1; 12 bases are a match to TRBD2. Trimming cost V 10 bases and J 0 bases; bases outside gene matches: 10. The CDR3 is 17 residues long. Germline loops: CDR1 ENHRY, CDR2 SYGVKD. CDR3 sequence: CATVGTSGPSSYNEQFF. CDR3 coding DNA: TGTGCCACCGTAGGGACTAGCGGGCCTAGCTCCTACAATGAGCAGTTCTTC.

The chain employs TRBV4-1 and TRBJ2-1; the match to TRBD2 covers 11 bases. V lost 4 bases to trimming and J lost 5 bases; unmatched junction nucleotides: 4. Germline loops: CDR1 MGHRA, CDR2 YSYEKL. CDR3 length: 15 amino acids. The CDR3 loop reads CASSRTSGPNNEQFF. Written as DNA, the CDR3 is TGCGCCAGCAGCCGGACTAGCGGGCCCAACAATGAGCAGTTCTTC.

This clone was observed once. The gene calls are TRBV11-2 and TRBJ1-1; D is ambiguous. This CDR3 is built from 12 residues. Germline CDR1 is SGHAT and CDR2 is FQNNGV. Trimming took off 3 bases at V and 3 bases at J, with 5 bases between the two ends. CDR3: CASSFMDTEAFF. The CDR3 DNA is TGTGCCAGCAGCTTTATGGACACTGAAGCTTTCTTT.

The rearrangement joins TRBV15 to TRBJ1-2; no clear D gene. V was cut by 1 base and J by 4 bases, with 7 bases left in between. CDR1 is LNHNV, CDR2 YYDKDF, per germline (reference sequence). The CDR3 is 13 amino acids. CDR3 residues: CATSRVGGYGYTF. CDR3 in DNA: TGTGCCACCAGCAGAGTGGGTGGCTATGGCTACACCTTC.

This clone was recorded a few times. The CDR3 DNA is TGCGCCAGCAGTGGGGACAGCGTTTCACCCCTCCACTTT. Amino acid sequence: CASSGDSVSPLHF. This chain uses TRBV10-2 with TRBJ1-6, with 7 bases identical to TRBD1. With V trimmed by 4 bases and J by 9 bases, 3 bases remained unmatched. This CDR3 region has 13 residues. Looked up from germline, CDR1 is WSHSY and CDR2 is SAAADI.

The V call is TRBV7-9, the J call TRBJ2-3; perhaps TRBD2 as D (5 bases). V was trimmed by 7 bases and J by 1 base, leaving 15 bases between them. The CDR3 is 15 residues long. The V gene's germline CDR1 is SEHNR and CDR2 FQNEAQ (reference sequence). The CDR3 protein is CASTREGFGTDTQYF. Here the CDR3 DNA reads TGTGCCAGCACTAGAGAGGGATTCGGCACAGATACGCAGTATTTT. Based on the CDR3 plus reference TRBV7-9 and TRBJ2-3, the full variable domain is DTGVSQNPRHKITKRGQNVTFRCDPISEHNRLYWYRQTLGQGPEFLTYFQNEAQLEKSRLLSDRFSAERPKGSFSTLEIQRTEQGDSAMYLCASTREGFGTDTQYFGPGTRLTVL.

The CDR3 here is CASSFSGLPVEGYGYTF. In DNA form, the CDR3 reads TGTGCCAGCAGCTTCTCAGGGCTACCGGTCGAGGGCTATGGCTACACCTTC. The chain couples TRBV5-6 to TRBJ1-2; possibly TRBD1 for D (5 bases). Germline-derived CDR1 and CDR2 are SGHDT and YYEEEE. The V end lost 2 bases, the J end lost 4 bases, and 21 bases lay between the germline ends. CDR3 length equals 17 residues. Filled out from reference TRBV5-6 and TRBJ1-2, the complete variable domain reads DAGVTQSPTHLIKTRGQQVTLRCSPKSGHDTVSWYQQALGQGPQFIFQYYEEEERQRGNFPDRFSGHQFPNYSSELNVNALLLGDSALYLCASSFSGLPVEGYGYTFGSGTRLTVV.

DNA for the CDR3: TGTGCCAGCAGAAGAGGATACAATGAGCAGTTCTTC. Its protein is CASRRGYNEQFF. V and J are TRBV11-2 and TRBJ2-1; D remains ambiguous. Trimming took 6 bases from V and 4 from J, leaving 7 bases between them. CDR1 is SGHAT and CDR2 is FQNNGV in the germline V gene. The CDR3 is 12 residues long.

The J gene is TRBJ2-5, the V gene TRBV21-1; the table's D call of TRBD2 was not tested on the DNA. TRBV21-1 is described as a pseudogene. The CDR3 spans 16 residues. This CDR3 reads CASIKTPGRARETQYF. The CDR3 region has the DNA TGTGCCAGCATTAAAACTCCTGGGCGGGCGCGGGAGACCCAGTACTTC.

The V call is TRBV19, the J call TRBJ2-2; D remains ambiguous. The germline CDR1 and CDR2 sequences are LNHDA and SQIVND (reference sequence). The V gene lost 4 bases and the J gene lost 6 bases, with 6 bases spanning the gap. This CDR3 is 12 amino acids long. CDR3 sequence: CASSKGPGELFF. CDR3 in DNA: TGTGCCAGTAGTAAGGGTCCCGGGGAGCTGTTTTTT.

This chain links TRBV2 with TRBJ2-7, with 9 bases fitting TRBD1. This CDR3 comprises 17 residues. After removal of 5 bases from V and 7 bases from J, the junction contained 18 bases not matched to a gene. Germline CDR1 reads SNHLY; CDR2 reads FYNNEI. CDR3: CASSWDLNRGRSGEQYF. The CDR3 DNA is TGTGCCAGCAGTTGGGACTTGAACAGGGGGCGATCGGGGGAGCAGTACTTC.

The chain carries TRBV6-5 and TRBJ1-4; D possibly corresponds to TRBD1 (6 bases). Germline V gene data show CDR1 as MNHEY and CDR2 as SVGAGI. CDR3 length: 14 amino acids. V was pared by 6 bases and J by 7 bases, with 15 bases between. The CDR3 region has the DNA TGTGCCAGCAGCCCCGAGGGGGTGGGTGAAAAACTGTTTTTT. Protein product: CASSPEGVGEKLFF.

This clone has just one count. The V call is TRBV7-6, the J call TRBJ2-1; perhaps TRBD2 as D (5 bases). Germline values: CDR1 SGHVS, CDR2 FNYEAQ. V shed 4 bases and J shed 9 bases, with 10 bases lying between them. The CDR3 consists of 12 residues. The DNA of the CDR3 is TGTGCCAGCAGCTCAATGGGAGTTGAGCAGTTCTTC. Amino acids: CASSSMGVEQFF.

This sequence joins TRBV13 and TRBJ2-3; D unclear. The V and J ends lost 0 bases and 2 bases respectively, with 6 bases between them. CDR1 PRHDT and CDR2 FYEKMQ come from the germline V gene (reference sequence). This CDR3 is built from 14 residues. CDR3 residues: CASSLGDNTDTQYF. Written as DNA, the CDR3 is TGTGCCAGCAGCTTAGGAGACAACACAGATACGCAGTATTTT.

Points on this clone: The sample holds other DNA sequences that translate to the same CDR3. The V gene is TRBV27, the J gene TRBJ2-7; no clear D gene. Germline CDR1 MNHEY, CDR2 SMNVEV (reference sequence). The V gene lost 2 bases and the J gene lost 0 bases, with 5 bases spanning the gap. The CDR3 length is 13 residues. The CDR3 DNA reads as TGTGCCAGCAGTTTAATTGGCTCCTACGAGCAGTACTTC. The encoded protein is CASSLIGSYEQYF.

V usage is TRBV11-1 and J usage is TRBJ1-1; D uncertain. The V end lost 1 base, the J end lost 6 bases, and 6 bases lay between the germline ends. Germline-derived CDR1 and CDR2 are SGHAT and FQDESV (reference sequence). The CDR3 contains 12 residues. The CDR3 sequence is CASSLELAEAFF. The DNA for the CDR3 is TGTGCCAGCAGCTTAGAATTGGCTGAAGCTTTCTTT.

Concerning this clone: At one end, the junction sequence differs from germline, possibly due to a read error. Other DNA sequences within the sample encode an identical CDR3. V is TRBV7-9 and J is TRBJ2-1, with TRBD2 identical over 9 bases. The germline V gene has CDR1 SEHNR and CDR2 FQNEAQ (reference sequence). There are 12 residues in the CDR3. The CDR3 loop is CASSLAGSEQFF. The CDR3 region has the DNA TGTGCCAGCAGCCTAGCGGGATCCGAGCAGTTCTTC.

The chain carries TRBV4-1 and TRBJ2-4; D not certain. Germline-derived CDR1 and CDR2 are MGHRA and YSYEKL. The CDR3 loop spans 12 amino acids. The V end lost 0 bases, the J end lost 13 bases, and 10 bases lay between the germline ends. CDR3 residues: CASSQEGNLQYF. CDR3 coding DNA: TGCGCCAGCAGCCAAGAGGGGAACCTACAGTACTTC.

With respect to this clone: The same CDR3 can be traced to other DNA sequences in this sample. This chain links TRBV18 with TRBJ2-7; TRBD1 aligns across 7 bases. The J segment lost 0 bases and the V segment lost 3 bases, leaving 2 bases of the junction unmatched. The CDR3 has 14 residues. The germline gives CDR1 KGHSH, CDR2 LQKENI. The CDR3 reads CASSPAGGSYEQYF. In nucleotides, the CDR3 is TGTGCCAGCTCACCCGCAGGGGGCTCCTACGAGCAGTACTTC.

The genes are TRBV10-3 and TRBJ2-3; 9 bases are a match to TRBD2. CDR3 length: 16 amino acids. Germline V CDR1 and CDR2: ENHRY, SYGVKD. V gave up 3 bases and J gave up 1 base; unmatched junction bases: 5. CDR3 loop: CAISDLAGFGTDTQYF. For the CDR3, the DNA is TGTGCCATCAGTGACCTAGCGGGGTTCGGCACAGATACGCAGTATTTT.

A single count supports this clone. J is TRBJ2-7 and V is TRBV6-5; D is unclear. V was trimmed by 8 bases and J by 2 bases, leaving 7 bases between them. There are 11 residues in the CDR3. Germline lookup yields CDR1 MNHEY and CDR2 SVGAGI. In nucleotides, the CDR3 is TGTGCCAGCGGAATTACCTACGAGCAGTACTTC. This encodes CASGITYEQYF.

The chain employs TRBV5-6 and TRBJ2-1; D not certain. Per germline, CDR1 SGHDT and CDR2 YYEEEE. The CDR3 is 15 residues long. V dropped 7 bases and J dropped 3 bases, with 17 bases sitting between them. CDR3 sequence: CASSGDWEGYNEQFF. As DNA, the CDR3 is TGTGCCAGCTCCGGAGATTGGGAAGGCTACAATGAGCAGTTCTTC.

This rearrangement joins TRBV4-1 to TRBJ1-6; tentative D call: TRBD1 (6 bases). Germline CDR1 and CDR2: MGHRA and YSYEKL. V was trimmed by 7 bases and J by 5 bases, leaving 18 bases between them. The CDR3 has 16 residues. The CDR3 nucleotides are TGCGCCAGCAACCCTGAGGCAGGGGCAAATAATTCACCCCTCCACTTT. This gives the protein CASNPEAGANNSPLHF.

The chain uses TRBV18 and TRBJ1-1; D is possibly TRBD1 (5 bases). The V end was cut by 2 bases, the J end by 4 bases, with 14 bases between. The CDR3 runs 15 residues. Per germline, CDR1 KGHSH and CDR2 LQKENI. The CDR3 nucleotides are TGTGCCAGCTCACCAGAAACAGGTGGAGGCACTGAAGCTTTCTTT. It yields the protein CASSPETGGGTEAFF.

This clone is a singleton in its sample. The CDR3 DNA follows: TGTGCCAGCAGTTATCAGGGGGGCCTCCCAGATACGCAGTATTTT. It codes for CASSYQGGLPDTQYF. J is TRBJ2-3 and V is TRBV6-5; D is possibly TRBD1 (7 bases). Per the germline V gene, CDR1 is MNHEY and CDR2 is SVGAGI. The CDR3 is 15 residues long. V lost 3 bases to trimming and J lost 4 bases, with 14 bases between them.

This clone was seen more than once but under ten times. V usage is TRBV7-9 and J usage is TRBJ1-2, with D tentatively TRBD1 (5 bases). Germline loops: CDR1 SEHNR, CDR2 FQNEAQ (reference sequence). Deletions cut 2 bases from V and 3 bases from J, with 7 bases between. The CDR3 totals 13 residues. CDR3 sequence reads: CASSLQGYYGYTF. In DNA form, the CDR3 reads TGTGCCAGCAGCTTACAGGGATACTATGGCTACACCTTC.

The chain employs TRBV14 and TRBJ1-6, with 8 bases lining up with TRBD1. Germline CDR1 SGHDN, CDR2 FVKESK. There are 14 residues in the CDR3. Germline trimming cut 5 bases from V and 9 bases from J; bases unmatched to any gene: 6. For the CDR3, the DNA is TGTGCCAGCAGCTGGGACAGGCTCCGTTCACCCCTCCACTTT. Encoded protein: CASSWDRLRSPLHF.

CDR3 in DNA: TGTGCCATCACCGAGGGGGTTTTGCCGGGGGTCGCTGGGGCCAACGTCCTGACTTTC. This translates into CAITEGVLPGVAGANVLTF. The V gene is TRBV10-3, the J gene TRBJ2-6; tentatively, D is TRBD1 or TRBD2 (6 bases each). CDR1 is ENHRY, CDR2 SYGVKD, per germline. V dropped 7 bases and J dropped 2 bases, with 24 bases sitting between them. The CDR3 has 19 amino acids.

V usage is TRBV6-1 and J usage is TRBJ1-2; D call uncertain. In germline, CDR1 is MNHNS, CDR2 SASEGT. Trimming took 2 bases from V and 3 from J, leaving 13 bases between them. This CDR3 has 15 residues. CDR3 sequence (DNA): TGTGCCAGCAGTGAAATTTTCAGTACTTACTATGGCTACACCTTC. The encoded protein is CASSEIFSTYYGYTF.